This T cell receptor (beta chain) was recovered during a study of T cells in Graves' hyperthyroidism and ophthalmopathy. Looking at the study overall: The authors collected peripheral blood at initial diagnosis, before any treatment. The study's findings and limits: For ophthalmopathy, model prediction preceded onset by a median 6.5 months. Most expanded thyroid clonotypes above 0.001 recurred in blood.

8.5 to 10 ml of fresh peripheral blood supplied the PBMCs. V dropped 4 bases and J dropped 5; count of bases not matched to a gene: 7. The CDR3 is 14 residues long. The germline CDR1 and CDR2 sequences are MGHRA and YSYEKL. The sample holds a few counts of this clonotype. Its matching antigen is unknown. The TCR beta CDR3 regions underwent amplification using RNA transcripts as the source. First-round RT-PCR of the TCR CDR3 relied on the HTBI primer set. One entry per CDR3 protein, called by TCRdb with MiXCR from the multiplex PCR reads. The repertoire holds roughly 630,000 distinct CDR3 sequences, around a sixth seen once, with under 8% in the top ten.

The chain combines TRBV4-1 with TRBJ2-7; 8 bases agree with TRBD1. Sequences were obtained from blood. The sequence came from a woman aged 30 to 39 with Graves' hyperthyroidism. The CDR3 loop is CASSRTGGNHEQYF. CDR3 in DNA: TGCGCCAGCAGCCGCACAGGGGGGAACCACGAGCAGTACTTC.